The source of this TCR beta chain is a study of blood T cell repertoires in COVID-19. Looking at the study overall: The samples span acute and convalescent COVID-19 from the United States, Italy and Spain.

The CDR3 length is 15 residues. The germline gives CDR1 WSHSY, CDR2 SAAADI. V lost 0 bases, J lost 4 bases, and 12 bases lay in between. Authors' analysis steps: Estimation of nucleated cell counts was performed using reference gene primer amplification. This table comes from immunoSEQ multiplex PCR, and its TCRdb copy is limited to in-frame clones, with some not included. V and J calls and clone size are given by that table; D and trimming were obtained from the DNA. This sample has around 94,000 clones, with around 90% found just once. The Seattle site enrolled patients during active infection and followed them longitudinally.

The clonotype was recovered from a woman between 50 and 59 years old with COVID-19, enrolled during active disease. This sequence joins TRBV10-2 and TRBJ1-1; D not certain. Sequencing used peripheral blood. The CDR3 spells CASSESTTSGTEAFF. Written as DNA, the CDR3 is TGCGCCAGCAGTGAGTCGACGACGTCGGGCACTGAAGCTTTCTTT.